The 11 T cell receptor beta chains below come from one sample, sequenced in a study of shared clonotypes between healthy human individuals. The repertoire was sequenced with immunoSEQ multiplex PCR; TCRdb's copy has only in-frame clones and lacks some. The sample holds about 450,000 clones, 75% to 85% seen once. The sequencing sample was made of PBMCs. These receptors were obtained from a middle-aged woman in good health. Some clones in this sample may be carry-over from other donors' samples.

This clone was detected once. Only one base separates this from a far larger clonotype, so it likely reflects a read error. Other DNA sequences in the sample encode the same CDR3. This chain links TRBV6-1 with TRBJ1-2; no definite D call. This CDR3 comprises 14 residues. Germline assignment: CDR1 MNHNS and CDR2 SASEGT. Trimming left V 9 bases short and J 8 bases short, with 22 bases between. CDR3 bases: TGTGCCAGTAGCCTGAGGACCGCAGAAACGGGCTACACCTTC. Translating it yields CASSLRTAETGYTF.

Concerning this clone itself: An end of the junction does not agree with germline; a read error may underlie this. This rearrangement joins TRBV4-1 to TRBJ2-1, with 7 bases fitting TRBD2. Germline CDR1 and CDR2: MGHRA and YSYEKL. This CDR3 is 16 amino acids long. In DNA form, the CDR3 reads TGCGCCGGCAGCCAAGACCCCGGACTAGTCGGCAATGAGCAGTTCTTC. The encoded protein is CAGSQDPGLVGNEQFF.

The V call is TRBV28, the J call TRBJ1-1, with D perhaps TRBD1 (5 bases). Trimming cost V 5 bases and J 10 bases, with 23 bases left between them. There are 15 residues in the CDR3. CDR1 and CDR2 (germline): MDHEN, SYDVKM. In DNA, the CDR3 is TGTGCCAGCAGTCTATCGTGGGGCGGGTTCCCCTCAGCTTTCTTT. The encoded protein is CASSLSWGGFPSAFF.

The V gene is TRBV7-2, the J gene TRBJ2-2; 10 bases agree with TRBD2. Germline V CDR1 and CDR2: SGHTA, FQGNSA. This CDR3 has 16 amino acids. V lost 5 bases, J lost 1 base, and 4 bases stayed unmatched. The CDR3 sequence: CASSPGLAVNTGELFF. CDR3 nucleotides: TGTGCCAGCAGCCCCGGACTAGCGGTGAACACCGGGGAGCTGTTTTTT.

The chain employs TRBV30 and TRBJ2-3; D ambiguous. CDR3 size: 15 residues. With 3 bases removed from V and 1 base from J, the gap between germline ends came to 14 bases. The germline CDR1 and CDR2 sequences are GTSNPN and SVGIG (reference sequence). The CDR3 reads CAWSLGRIGTDTQYF. The CDR3 DNA sequence: TGTGCCTGGAGCCTTGGACGGATTGGCACAGATACGCAGTATTTT.

Points on this clone: The junction departs from the called germline gene at one end, perhaps through a read error. The chain is built from TRBV11-3 and TRBJ2-2, with 10 bases fitting TRBD1. CDR3 length: 16 amino acids. Germline loops: CDR1 SGHNT, CDR2 YENEEA. The CDR3 region has the DNA TGTGCCAGCAGCGTCACGGGACAGGGGAACCCCGGGGAGCTGTTTTTT. Its translation is CASSVTGQGNPGELFF.

In its sample, this clone was seen once. J is TRBJ2-3 and V is TRBV7-3; D might be TRBD1 (6 bases). The CDR3 runs 14 residues. Germline CDR1 is SGHTA and CDR2 is FQGTGA. Between the trimmed V and J ends, which lost 5 bases and 0 bases, there was a span of 9 bases. The CDR3 nucleotides read TGTGCCAGCAGCCAAGGGGGTAGCACAGATACGCAGTATTTT. Protein: CASSQGGSTDTQYF.

A word on this clone: The junction differs from germline at one of its ends, possibly a read error. The rearrangement joins TRBV7-7 to TRBJ2-7; weak D call: TRBD2 (5 bases). CDR3 length: 13 residues. Germline assignment: CDR1 SSHAT and CDR2 FNYEAQ (reference sequence). The CDR3, as DNA: TGTGCCAGCAGCTTAGTGGAGAGGGCTGCGATGATCTTC. Translation: CASSLVERAAMIF. Full variable domain (missing parts from reference TRBV7-7 and TRBJ2-7): GAGVSQSPRYKVTKRGQDVTLRCDPISSHATLYWYQQALGQGPEFLTYFNYEAQPDKSGLPSDRFSAERPEGSISTLTIQRTEQRDSAMYRCASSLVERAAMIFGPGTRLTVT.

The V and J genes are TRBV19 and TRBJ2-3, with D tentatively TRBD2 (5 bases). This CDR3 comprises 12 residues. CDR1 and CDR2 (germline): LNHDA, SQIVND (reference sequence). V was shortened by 8 bases and J by 4 bases, with 10 bases between the two germline ends. The CDR3 sequence: CASEAEPDTQYF. CDR3 bases: TGTGCCAGTGAAGCGGAACCAGATACGCAGTATTTT. Supplemented by reference TRBV19 and TRBJ2-3, the full variable domain reads DGGITQSPKYLFRKEGQNVTLSCEQNLNHDAMYWYRQDPGQGLRLIYYSQIVNDFQKGDIAEGYSVSREKKESFPLTVTSAQKNPTAFYLCASEAEPDTQYFGPGTRLTVL.

The chain couples TRBV29-1 to TRBJ2-7; D may be TRBD1 or TRBD2 (5 bases each). Germline CDR1 and CDR2: SQVTM and ANQGSEA. Trimming took off 6 bases at V and 3 bases at J, with 15 bases between the two ends. The CDR3 has 13 residues. The CDR3 here is CSVGTDPYYEQYF. The DNA of the CDR3 is TGCAGCGTAGGGACCGATCCGTACTACGAGCAGTACTTC.

To note about this clone: Additional DNA sequences in this sample encode the identical CDR3. CDR3 sequence reads: CASSPNEQYF. CDR3 sequence (DNA): TGTGCCAGCTCACCGAACGAGCAGTACTTC. The chain couples TRBV18 to TRBJ2-7, with D uncertain. This CDR3 contains 10 residues. The germline V and J ends were trimmed by 3 bases and 5 bases, with 2 bases remaining between them. The V gene's germline CDR1 is KGHSH and CDR2 LQKENI. Using reference TRBV18 and TRBJ2-7 for the parts outside the CDR3, the full variable domain is NAGVMQNPRHLVRRRGQEARLRCSPMKGHSHVYWYRQLPEEGLKFMVYLQKENIIDESGMPKERFSAEFPKEGPSILRIQQVVRGDSAAYFCASSPNEQYFGPGTRLTVT.